Below, 10 T cell receptor beta chains from the same sample are listed, as sequenced in a study of PD-1 blockade in classical Hodgkin lymphoma. TCRdb's table, derived via immunoSEQ multiplex PCR, lists solely in-frame clones and lacks some. The table includes roughly 20,000 clones, around four fifths detected once. Time point meaning: newly diagnosed, previously untreated cHL patient sample. Thawed PBMCs yielded CD4+ T cells through magnetic negative selection. Source material: CD4+ T cells from blood. All receptors come from a human donor with classical Hodgkin lymphoma.

This sequence joins TRBV6-5 and TRBJ2-3; weak D call: TRBD1 (6 bases). The germline V gene has CDR1 MNHEY and CDR2 SVGAGI. V was clipped by 6 bases and J by 5 bases, with 18 bases between them. CDR3 size: 15 residues. The CDR3 nucleotides are TGTGCCAGCAGCCGACCCTCGTCAGGGGAAGATACGCAGTATTTT. It encodes CASSRPSSGEDTQYF.

This chain uses TRBV28 with TRBJ2-1, with D perhaps matching TRBD2 (6 bases). Germline lookup yields CDR1 MDHEN and CDR2 SYDVKM. V was cut by 8 bases and J by 7 bases, with 24 bases left in between. The CDR3 has 16 amino acids. The CDR3 region is CASRSVTGVVINEQFF. The DNA for the CDR3 is TGTGCCAGCCGATCGGTGACGGGAGTAGTTATAAATGAGCAGTTCTTC.

This clone has just one count. This sequence joins TRBV28 and TRBJ1-5; 9 bases line up with TRBD1. Looked up from germline, CDR1 is MDHEN and CDR2 is SYDVKM. The CDR3 consists of 14 residues. V was clipped by 11 bases and J by 6 bases; unmatched bases: 11. The CDR3 DNA is TGTGCCTCGGACACAGGGACAGGGTTTCAGCCCCAGCATTTT. It codes for CASDTGTGFQPQHF. Looking up the rest from reference TRBV28 and TRBJ1-5 gives the full variable domain: DVKVTQSSRYLVKRTGEKVFLECVQDMDHENMFWYRQDPGLGLRLIYFSYDVKMKEKGDIPEGYSVSREKKERFSLILESASTNQTSMYLCASDTGTGFQPQHFGDGTRLSIL.

The chain employs TRBV7-9 and TRBJ2-1, with 7 bases fitting TRBD2. Germline loops: CDR1 SEHNR, CDR2 FQNEAQ (reference sequence). V was clipped by 2 bases and J by 2 bases; unmatched bases: 9. The CDR3 runs to 17 residues. The CDR3 loop reads CASSLNLASGTYNEQFF. In DNA, the CDR3 is TGTGCCAGCAGCTTAAATCTAGCTAGCGGAACCTACAATGAGCAGTTCTTC. The full variable domain, in which reference TRBV7-9 and TRBJ2-1 provide the parts outside the CDR3, is DTGVSQNPRHKITKRGQNVTFRCDPISEHNRLYWYRQTLGQGPEFLTYFQNEAQLEKSRLLSDRFSAERPKGSFSTLEIQRTEQGDSAMYLCASSLNLASGTYNEQFFGPGTRLTVL.

A word on this clone: Other nucleotide sequences from this sample produce the same CDR3. The V and J genes are TRBV25-1 and TRBJ2-4; a possible D gene is TRBD1 (7 bases). Germline values: CDR1 MGHDK, CDR2 SYGVNS. With 3 bases removed from V and 7 bases from J, the gap between germline ends came to 10 bases. This CDR3 is built from 13 residues. CDR3: CASSEPGGNIQYF. Here the CDR3 DNA reads TGTGCCAGCAGTGAGCCAGGGGGGAACATTCAGTACTTC.

The genes are TRBV10-3 and TRBJ1-5; D gene unclear. This CDR3 spans 14 amino acids. The germline gives CDR1 ENHRY, CDR2 SYGVKD. V dropped 4 bases and J dropped 5 bases, with 12 bases sitting between them. The CDR3 DNA reads TGTGCCATCAGTGTCACCGCAGTCGATCAGCCCCAGCATTTT. Its translation: CAISVTAVDQPQHF.

The rearrangement joins TRBV2 to TRBJ2-1; the match to TRBD2 covers 8 bases. The CDR3 consists of 15 residues. V lost 3 bases to trimming and J lost 2 bases; unmatched junction nucleotides: 3. Germline loops: CDR1 SNHLY, CDR2 FYNNEI. CDR3 residues: CASSEVGRAYNEQFF. CDR3 in DNA: TGTGCCAGCAGTGAGGTCGGGAGGGCCTACAATGAGCAGTTCTTC.

V and J are TRBV21-1 and TRBJ1-5; TRBD1, as called in the table, went unchecked against the DNA. TRBV21-1 is a documented pseudogene. This CDR3 comprises 15 residues. This CDR3 is CASSKARGPNQPQHF. DNA of the CDR3: TGTGCCAGCAGCAAAGCCAGGGGGCCCAATCAGCCCCAGCATTTT.

J is TRBJ1-1 and V is TRBV7-2; TRBD1 agrees at 9 bases. After removal of 4 bases from V and 7 bases from J, the junction contained 10 bases not matched to a gene. Germline-derived CDR1 and CDR2 are SGHTA and FQGNSA. There are 15 residues in the CDR3. CDR3 protein: CASSSPDRGYYEAFF. The CDR3 nucleotides are TGTGCCAGCAGCTCGCCGGACAGGGGATATTATGAAGCTTTCTTT.

The chain uses TRBV19 and TRBJ2-4; 12 bases fit TRBD2. The V gene's germline CDR1 is LNHDA and CDR2 SQIVND (reference sequence). The CDR3 consists of 16 residues. The ends lost 5 bases at V and 4 bases at J; junction bases unmatched: 6. The CDR3 bases are TGTGCCAGTAGTCTTCCTAGCGGGAGGGGGAAAAACATTCAGTACTTC. Its translation: CASSLPSGRGKNIQYF.